The T cell receptor beta chain under discussion was sequenced for a study of control samples from healthy donors and cancer patients. The table came from immunoSEQ multiplex PCR; TCRdb's copy has only in-frame clones and leaves some out. The table has some 74,000 clones, about 88% seen once. The sample taken for sequencing was blood. This TCR derives from a woman aged 45-65 years in good health.

The CDR3 DNA reads TGTGCCAGCAGTGGAGGGTCTTATGGAAACACCATATATTTT. As protein: CASSGGSYGNTIYF. This sequence joins TRBV6-6 and TRBJ1-3; D not resolved. Trimming took 5 bases from V and 3 from J, leaving 11 bases between them. This CDR3 has 14 amino acids. Germline CDR1 MNHNY, CDR2 SVGAGI (reference sequence).